The source of this T cell receptor (beta chain) is a study of blood T cells in healthy people across ages. General study points: Comparison with aged donors showed that long-lived donors had more naive CD4+ cells and higher diversity. As naive T cell percentage varied, TCR beta diversity correlated strongly with it. Expanded clonotype changes were possibly confounded by unknown donor CMV status.

This clonotype was seen only a few times. The antigen is undetermined. Possible read error: a much larger clone is one base away. A second PCR of 7 to 11 cycles used a sample-barcoded 5' primer and a J-beta primer mix. TCRdb reanalysed the 5' RACE reads using MiXCR and keeps one entry per CDR3 protein. Of 600,000 or so distinct CDR3 sequences in the sample, 25% to 35% are singletons; the top ten hold about a sixth. No fewer than 6 million PBMCs went into each sample. The CDR3 has 16 amino acids. Germline V CDR1 and CDR2: DFQATT, SNEGSKA (reference sequence). The chain combines TRBV20-1 with TRBJ2-3, with TRBD1 matching 7 bases. The sequence was obtained from a woman older than 75 in good health. Input material: blood. CDR3 sequence reads: CGARGKGARPTDTQYF. The CDR3 DNA reads as TGCGGTGCTAGAGGAAAGGGGGCCCGACCCACAGATACGCAGTATTTT.